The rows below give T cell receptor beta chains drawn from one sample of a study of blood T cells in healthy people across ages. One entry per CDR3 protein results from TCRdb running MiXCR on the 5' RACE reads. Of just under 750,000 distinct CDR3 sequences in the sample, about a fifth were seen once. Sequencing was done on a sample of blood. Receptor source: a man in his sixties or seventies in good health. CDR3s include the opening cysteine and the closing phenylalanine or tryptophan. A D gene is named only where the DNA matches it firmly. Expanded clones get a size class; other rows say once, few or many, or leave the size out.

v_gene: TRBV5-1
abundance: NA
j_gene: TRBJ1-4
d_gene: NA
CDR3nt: TGCGCCAGCAGCTTGGAAAGCGCGACAGCGAATGAAAAACTGTTTTTT
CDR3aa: CASSLESATANEKLFF

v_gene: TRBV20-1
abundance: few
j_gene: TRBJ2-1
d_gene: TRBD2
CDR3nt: TGCAGTGCTAGCTCCTATGCGACTAGCAGAGACAATGAGCAGTTCTTC
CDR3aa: CSASSYATSRDNEQFF

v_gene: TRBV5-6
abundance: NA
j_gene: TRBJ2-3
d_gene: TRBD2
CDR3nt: TGTGCCAGCAGCTTGCCGACTAGCGGTCGCGCGGATACGCAGTATTTT
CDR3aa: CASSLPTSGRADTQYF

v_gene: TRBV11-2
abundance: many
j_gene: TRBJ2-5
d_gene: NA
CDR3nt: TGTGCCAGCAGCCAGACGACAGTCATCGAGACCCAGTACTTC
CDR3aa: CASSQTTVIETQYF

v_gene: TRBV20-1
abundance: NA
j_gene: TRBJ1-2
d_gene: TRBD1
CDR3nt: TGCAGTGCTAGTATCGGGACAGGGGGCTATGGCTACACCTTC
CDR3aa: CSASIGTGGYGYTF

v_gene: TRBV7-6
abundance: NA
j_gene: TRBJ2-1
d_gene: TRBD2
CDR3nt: TGTGCCAGCAGCCGTAGCGGGAGAAAGGGAAACAATGAGCAGTTCTTC
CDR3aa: CASSRSGRKGNNEQFF

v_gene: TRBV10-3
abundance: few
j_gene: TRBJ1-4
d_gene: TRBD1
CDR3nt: TGTGCCATCGGACAGGGGAATGAAAAACTGTTTTTT
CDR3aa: CAIGQGNEKLFF

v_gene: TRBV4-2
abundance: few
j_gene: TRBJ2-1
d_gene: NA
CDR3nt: TGTGCCAGCAGCCAATTGGTCTCAGACAATGAGCAGTTCTTC
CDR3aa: CASSQLVSDNEQFF

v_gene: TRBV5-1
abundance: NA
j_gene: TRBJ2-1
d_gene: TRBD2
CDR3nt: TGCGCCAGCAGCCCCCTAGCGGGAGCCCTCTCCTACAATGAGCAGTTCTTC
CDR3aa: CASSPLAGALSYNEQFF

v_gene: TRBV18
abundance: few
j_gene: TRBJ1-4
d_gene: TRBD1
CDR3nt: TGTGCCAGCTCCCAGAACCCTCGGACAGGGACTAATGAAAAACTGTTTTTT
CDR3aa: CASSQNPRTGTNEKLFF

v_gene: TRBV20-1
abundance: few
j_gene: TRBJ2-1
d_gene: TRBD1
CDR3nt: TGCAGTGCCGCGACAGGGGGGATACTTGTCAATGAGCAGTTCTTC
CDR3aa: CSAATGGILVNEQFF

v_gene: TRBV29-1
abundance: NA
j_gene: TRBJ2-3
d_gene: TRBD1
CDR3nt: TGCAGCGTTAGGGACAGGGTCACAGATACGCAGTATTTT
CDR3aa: CSVRDRVTDTQYF

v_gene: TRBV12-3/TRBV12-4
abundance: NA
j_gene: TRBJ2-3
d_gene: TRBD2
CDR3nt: TGTGCCAGCAGTTATGACGGGGGGAGCACAGATACGCAGTATTTT
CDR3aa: CASSYDGGSTDTQYF

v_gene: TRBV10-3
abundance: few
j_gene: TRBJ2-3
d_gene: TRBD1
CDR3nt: TGTGCCATCAGGGGGGACAGCTGGCGCACAGATACGCAGTATTTT
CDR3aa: CAIRGDSWRTDTQYF

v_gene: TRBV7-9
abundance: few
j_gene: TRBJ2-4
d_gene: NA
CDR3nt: TGTGCCAGCAGCTTACAGATAGGGTTGACCAAAAACATTCAGTACTTC
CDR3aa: CASSLQIGLTKNIQYF

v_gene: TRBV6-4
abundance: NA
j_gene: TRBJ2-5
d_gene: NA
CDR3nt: TGTGCCAGCAGTGACGTAGGGGATGGGACCCAGTACTTC
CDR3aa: CASSDVGDGTQYF

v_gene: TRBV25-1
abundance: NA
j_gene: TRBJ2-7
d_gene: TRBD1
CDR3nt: TGTGCCAGCAGTGCATGGGACAGAGGGTACGAGCAGTACTTC
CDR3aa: CASSAWDRGYEQYF

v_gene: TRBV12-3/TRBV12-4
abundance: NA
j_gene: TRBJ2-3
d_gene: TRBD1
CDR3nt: TGTGCCAGCACCCTGACAGGGGGAGCAGATACGGAGTATTTT
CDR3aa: CASTLTGGADTEYF

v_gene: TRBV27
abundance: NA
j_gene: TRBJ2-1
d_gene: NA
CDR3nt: TGTGCCAGCAGTAGACAGCTTCCGTTTTATGAGCAGTTCTTC
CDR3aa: CASSRQLPFYEQFF

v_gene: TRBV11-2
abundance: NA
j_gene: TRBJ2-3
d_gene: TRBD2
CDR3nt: TGTGCCAGCAGGGGACTAGCGGGAGTCACAGATACGCAGTATTTT
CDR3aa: CASRGLAGVTDTQYF

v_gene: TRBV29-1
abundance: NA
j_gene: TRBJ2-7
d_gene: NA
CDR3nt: TGCAGCGTTGCCCCGGATCGCTACGAGCAGTACTTC
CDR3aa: CSVAPDRYEQYF

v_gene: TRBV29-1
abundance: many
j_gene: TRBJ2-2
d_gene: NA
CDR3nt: TGCAGCGTCACCGACACCGGGGAGCTGTTTTTT
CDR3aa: CSVTDTGELFF

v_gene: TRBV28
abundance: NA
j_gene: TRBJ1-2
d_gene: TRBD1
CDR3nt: TGTGCCAGCAGCTTACTGGGACAGTTCTATGGCTACACCTTC
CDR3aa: CASSLLGQFYGYTF

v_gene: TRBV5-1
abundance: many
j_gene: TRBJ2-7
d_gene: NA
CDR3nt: TGTGCCAGCAGCTTAGTCAGCGGATCCTACGAGCAGTACTTC
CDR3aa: CASSLVSGSYEQYF

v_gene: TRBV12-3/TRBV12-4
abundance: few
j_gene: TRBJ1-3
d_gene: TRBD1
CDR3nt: TGTGCCAGCAGTTTAGCCGGGACAGGCTCTGGAAACACCATATATTTT
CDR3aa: CASSLAGTGSGNTIYF

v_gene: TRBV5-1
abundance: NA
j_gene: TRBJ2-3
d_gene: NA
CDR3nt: TGCGCCAGCAGCCCCTACACTAGCACAGATACGCAGTATTTT
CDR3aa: CASSPYTSTDTQYF

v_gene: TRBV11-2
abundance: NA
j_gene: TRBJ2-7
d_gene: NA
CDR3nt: TGTGCCAGCAGCTTAGTGGGAGTACAGTACTTC
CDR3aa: CASSLVGVQYF